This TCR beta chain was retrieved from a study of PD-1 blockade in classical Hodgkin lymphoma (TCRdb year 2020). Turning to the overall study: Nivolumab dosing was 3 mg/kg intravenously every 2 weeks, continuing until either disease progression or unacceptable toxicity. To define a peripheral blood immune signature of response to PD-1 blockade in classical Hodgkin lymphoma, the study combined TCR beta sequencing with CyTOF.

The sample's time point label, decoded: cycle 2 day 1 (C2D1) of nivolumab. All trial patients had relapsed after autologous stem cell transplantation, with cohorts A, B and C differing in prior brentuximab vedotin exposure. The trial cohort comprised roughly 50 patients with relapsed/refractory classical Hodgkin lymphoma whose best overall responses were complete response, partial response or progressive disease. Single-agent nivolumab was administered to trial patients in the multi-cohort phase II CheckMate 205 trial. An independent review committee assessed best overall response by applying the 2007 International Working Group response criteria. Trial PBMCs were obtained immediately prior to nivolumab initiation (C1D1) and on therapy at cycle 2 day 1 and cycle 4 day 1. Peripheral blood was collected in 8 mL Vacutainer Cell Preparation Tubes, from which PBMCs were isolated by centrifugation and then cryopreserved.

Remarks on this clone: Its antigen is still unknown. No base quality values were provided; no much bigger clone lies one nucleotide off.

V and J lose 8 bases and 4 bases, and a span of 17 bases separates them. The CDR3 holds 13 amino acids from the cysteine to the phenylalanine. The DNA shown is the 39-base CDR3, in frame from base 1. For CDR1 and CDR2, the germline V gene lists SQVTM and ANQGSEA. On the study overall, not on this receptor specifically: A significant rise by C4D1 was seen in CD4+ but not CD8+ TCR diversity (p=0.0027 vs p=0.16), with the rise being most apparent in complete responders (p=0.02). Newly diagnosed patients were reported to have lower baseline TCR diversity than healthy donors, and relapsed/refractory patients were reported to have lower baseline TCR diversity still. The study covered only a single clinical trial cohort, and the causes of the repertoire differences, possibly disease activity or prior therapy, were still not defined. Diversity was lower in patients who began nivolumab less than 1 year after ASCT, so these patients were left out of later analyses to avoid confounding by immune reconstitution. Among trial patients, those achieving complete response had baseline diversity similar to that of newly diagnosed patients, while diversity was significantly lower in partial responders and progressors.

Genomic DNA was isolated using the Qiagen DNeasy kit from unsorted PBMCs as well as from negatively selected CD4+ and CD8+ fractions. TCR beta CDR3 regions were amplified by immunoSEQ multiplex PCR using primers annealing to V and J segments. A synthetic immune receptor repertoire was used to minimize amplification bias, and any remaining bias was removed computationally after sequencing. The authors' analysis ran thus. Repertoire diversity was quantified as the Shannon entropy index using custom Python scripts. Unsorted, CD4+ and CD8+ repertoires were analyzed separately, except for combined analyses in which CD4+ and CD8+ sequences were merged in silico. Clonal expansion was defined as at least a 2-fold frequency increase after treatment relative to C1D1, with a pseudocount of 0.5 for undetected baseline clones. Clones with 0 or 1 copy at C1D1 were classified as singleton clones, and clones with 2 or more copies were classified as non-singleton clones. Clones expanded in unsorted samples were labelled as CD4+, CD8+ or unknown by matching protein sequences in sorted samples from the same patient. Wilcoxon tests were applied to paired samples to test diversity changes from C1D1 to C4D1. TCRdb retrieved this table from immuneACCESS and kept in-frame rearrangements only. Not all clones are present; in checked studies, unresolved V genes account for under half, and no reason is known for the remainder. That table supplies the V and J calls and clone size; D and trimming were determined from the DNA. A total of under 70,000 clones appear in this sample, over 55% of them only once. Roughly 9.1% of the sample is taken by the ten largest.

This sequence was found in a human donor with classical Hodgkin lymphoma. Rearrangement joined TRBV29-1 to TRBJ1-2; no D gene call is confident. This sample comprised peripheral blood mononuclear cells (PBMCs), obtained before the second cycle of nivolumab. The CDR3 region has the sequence CSLQEEGGYGYTF. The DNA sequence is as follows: TGCAGCCTCCAGGAAGAGGGCGGCTATGGCTACACCTTC.